This T cell receptor beta chain was retrieved from a study of blood T cell repertoires in COVID-19. This CDR3 has 13 amino acids. Per germline, CDR1 MNHEY and CDR2 SVGAGI. Trimming pared 7 bases from V and 0 bases from J, leaving 9 bases between. TCRdb's copy holds only in-frame clones and misses some; the assay was immunoSEQ multiplex PCR. Here the sample spans about 250,000 clones, 70% to 75% being singletons. Sequences were obtained from peripheral blood. This receptor was identified in an elderly woman with acute or convalescent COVID-19. The chain has TRBV6-5 and TRBJ1-1, with D tentatively TRBD1 (5 bases). The CDR3 loop reads CASTKGMNTEAFF. DNA of the CDR3: TGTGCCAGCACCAAGGGGATGAACACTGAAGCTTTCTTT.